This TCR beta chain was recovered during a study of beta chain features in type 1 diabetes. The V gene's germline CDR1 is MNHEY and CDR2 SVGAGI. V dropped 6 bases and J dropped 4; count of bases not matched to a gene: 8. This CDR3 has 14 residues. Expressed TCRB transcripts were sequenced, since all the RNA that had been isolated was reverse transcribed. Sequencing was performed with immunoSEQ multiplex PCR; in TCRdb, only in-frame clones are kept and a portion is missing. The sample has fewer than 350,000 clones; 15% are singletons. With regard to this clone: Its target is not known.

Staining for CD45RO/CCR7/CD25/CD127/CD95/CD27 allowed sorting of CD4+ naive, central memory, regulatory and stem cell-like memory cells. All sorted populations exceeded 98% purity. Study observations and caveats: Shorter TCRB CDR3s, moderately but significantly so, were found in Type 1 diabetes patients in all four CD4+ subsets.

The sequenced sample was naive CD4+ T cells from blood. The TCR comes from a man younger than 30 with type 1 diabetes. The chain carries TRBV6-5 and TRBJ2-5; 7 bases align to TRBD2. The CDR3 nucleotides read TGTGCCAGCAGCCCCGGGCTAGCGGTAGAGACCCAGTACTTC. This gives the protein CASSPGLAVETQYF.